This is a list of T cell receptor beta chains from one sample in a study of cytomegalovirus exposure and HLA in healthy donors. Profiled with immunoSEQ multiplex PCR; TCRdb holds only in-frame clones, not every one. The sample shows 140,000 to 150,000 clones, 70% of them seen only once. Sequences were obtained from PBMCs. These TCRs come from a woman aged 60-70 years in good health and CMV-seropositive. Both conserved end residues are part of each CDR3. The order of the fields is V gene, D gene, clone size, J gene, CDR3 DNA, CDR3 protein. D genes are given only for firm matches. Only part of the rows carry a size: once, few, many, or a class if the clone is expanded.

v_gene: TRBV29-1; d_gene: NA; abundance: NA; j_gene: TRBJ2-7; CDR3nt: TGCAGCGTTGAGGACAGAACCTACGAGCAGTACTTC; CDR3aa: CSVEDRTYEQYF
v_gene: TRBV5-1; d_gene: TRBD1; abundance: NA; j_gene: TRBJ2-3; CDR3nt: TGCGCCTCCGGGACAGGGACAGATACGCAGTATTTT; CDR3aa: CASGTGTDTQYF
v_gene: TRBV7-9; d_gene: NA; abundance: once; j_gene: TRBJ2-1; CDR3nt: TGTGCCAGCAGCTTATACAGTAATGATGAGCAGTTCTTC; CDR3aa: CASSLYSNDEQFF
v_gene: TRBV7-2; d_gene: TRBD2; abundance: NA; j_gene: TRBJ2-7; CDR3nt: TGTGCCAGCAGCCGCCGCGGGGGCGAGCAGTACTTC; CDR3aa: CASSRRGGEQYF
v_gene: TRBV6-6; d_gene: NA; abundance: NA; j_gene: TRBJ1-1; CDR3nt: TGTGCCAGCACCTCAGGGGTTACTGAAGCTTTCTTT; CDR3aa: CASTSGVTEAFF
v_gene: TRBV6-5; d_gene: TRBD1; abundance: NA; j_gene: TRBJ1-2; CDR3nt: TGTGCCAGCACTCGCGCGGACAGGGGGTATGGCTACACCTTC; CDR3aa: CASTRADRGYGYTF
v_gene: TRBV19; d_gene: NA; abundance: NA; j_gene: TRBJ1-5; CDR3nt: TGTGCCAGTAGTATAGATCCTGGGAGTAGCAATCAGCCCCAGCATTTT; CDR3aa: CASSIDPGSSNQPQHF
v_gene: TRBV5-4; d_gene: NA; abundance: NA; j_gene: TRBJ1-1; CDR3nt: TGTGCCAGCAGCTTGGACAGGGTGGTCACTGAAGCTTTCTTT; CDR3aa: CASSLDRVVTEAFF
v_gene: TRBV5-1; d_gene: TRBD1; abundance: NA; j_gene: TRBJ1-1; CDR3nt: TGCGCCAGCAGCTTATACGGGACAGGGGGCACTGAAGCTTTCTTT; CDR3aa: CASSLYGTGGTEAFF
v_gene: TRBV21-1; d_gene: NA; abundance: NA; j_gene: TRBJ2-7; CDR3nt: TGTGCCAGCAGCAAAGAAGAGTGCTACGAGCAGTACTTC; CDR3aa: CASSKEECYEQYF
v_gene: TRBV6-5; d_gene: NA; abundance: once; j_gene: TRBJ1-2; CDR3nt: TGTGCCAGCAGTTACTCCCAGGATATTAACTATGGCTACACCTTC; CDR3aa: CASSYSQDINYGYTF
v_gene: TRBV28; d_gene: TRBD1; abundance: NA; j_gene: TRBJ2-7; CDR3nt: TGTGCCAGCAGTCCCCAGGGGGCCCCCTCTACTGAGCAGTACTTC; CDR3aa: CASSPQGAPSTEQYF
v_gene: TRBV19; d_gene: TRBD1; abundance: NA; j_gene: TRBJ2-3; CDR3nt: TGTGCCAGTAGTACGACAGGGGGCACAGATACGCAGTATTTT; CDR3aa: CASSTTGGTDTQYF
v_gene: TRBV11-2; d_gene: TRBD2; abundance: NA; j_gene: TRBJ2-1; CDR3nt: TGTGCCAGCAGCTTAGTCGGTAGCGGGGGTTCACGTGAGCAGTTCTTC; CDR3aa: CASSLVGSGGSREQFF
v_gene: TRBV6-6; d_gene: NA; abundance: many; j_gene: TRBJ2-2; CDR3nt: TGTGCCAGCACCCTGAGGGTCACCGGGGAGCTGTTTTTT; CDR3aa: CASTLRVTGELFF
v_gene: TRBV19; d_gene: TRBD1; abundance: NA; j_gene: TRBJ1-1; CDR3nt: TGTGCCAGCCGACAGGGAGCCCTTGCGAACACTGAAGCTTTCTTT; CDR3aa: CASRQGALANTEAFF
v_gene: TRBV5-6; d_gene: NA; abundance: NA; j_gene: TRBJ1-1; CDR3nt: TGTGCCAGCAGCTTGAGGGGCGCGTTGAACACTGAAGCTTTCTTT; CDR3aa: CASSLRGALNTEAFF
v_gene: TRBV7-9; d_gene: NA; abundance: NA; j_gene: TRBJ2-7; CDR3nt: TGTGCCAGCAGCTTAGGGCTAGCGCAGGACGAGCAGTACTTC; CDR3aa: CASSLGLAQDEQYF
v_gene: TRBV27; d_gene: NA; abundance: NA; j_gene: TRBJ1-2; CDR3nt: TGTGCCAGCAGTTTACGCCGGGAAGGGGGTGGCTACACCTTC; CDR3aa: CASSLRREGGGYTF
v_gene: TRBV5-1; d_gene: NA; abundance: NA; j_gene: TRBJ2-5; CDR3nt: TGCGCCAGCAGCTTGAACTTACAAGAGACCCAGTACTTC; CDR3aa: CASSLNLQETQYF
v_gene: TRBV2; d_gene: TRBD2; abundance: NA; j_gene: TRBJ2-1; CDR3nt: TGTGCCAGCAGGAGGGGGACTAGCGGTCCCGATGAGCAGTTCTTC; CDR3aa: CASRRGTSGPDEQFF
v_gene: TRBV5-1; d_gene: TRBD1; abundance: few; j_gene: TRBJ1-2; CDR3nt: TGCGCCAGCCGGACAGGGGTTAGTAACTATGGCTACACCTTC; CDR3aa: CASRTGVSNYGYTF
v_gene: TRBV27; d_gene: TRBD2; abundance: NA; j_gene: TRBJ2-3; CDR3nt: TGTGCCAGCAGTTTATTAGCGGGACTTTCTAGCACAGATACGCAGTATTTT; CDR3aa: CASSLLAGLSSTDTQYF
v_gene: TRBV28; d_gene: NA; abundance: few; j_gene: TRBJ1-1; CDR3nt: TGTGCCAGCAGTGCCTTGTTTAAGGGGGAGAACACTGAAGCTTTCTTT; CDR3aa: CASSALFKGENTEAFF
v_gene: TRBV5-1; d_gene: TRBD2; abundance: NA; j_gene: TRBJ2-1; CDR3nt: TGCGCCAGCAGCTTGGCCGGGGTAGCGGGAGTTCCCAACAATGAGCAGTTCTTC; CDR3aa: CASSLAGVAGVPNNEQFF